This T cell receptor beta chain is from a study of identical twins. TCRdb fed the 5' RACE reads into MiXCR, producing one record per CDR3 protein. Among 500,000 to 700,000 distinct CDR3 sequences listed, under 8.5% were seen once. V lost 0 bases to trimming and J lost 5 bases, with 14 bases between them. CDR3 size: 15 residues. Germline V lookup: CDR1 DFQATT, CDR2 SNEGSKA (reference sequence). This clonotype has a handful of counts. The same specimen was also included in a second study, on yellow fever vaccine responses in identical twins.

This chain connects TRBV20-1 to TRBJ2-1, with TRBD1 as a possible D gene (5 bases). The TCR was taken from a woman younger than 35 in good health. Sequencing was done on a sample of PBMCs. The CDR3 coding sequence is TGCAGTGCTAGAGATGGGGCGGCATTGGACAATGAGCAGTTCTTC. Its protein is CSARDGAALDNEQFF.